This T cell receptor beta chain was found in a study of cytomegalovirus exposure and HLA in healthy donors. The CDR3 runs 18 residues. Germline V gives CDR1 GTSNPN, CDR2 SVGIG (reference sequence). V dropped 2 bases and J dropped 0 bases, with 23 bases sitting between them. The primer mix had 60 Vbeta and 13 Jbeta primers. Assay used: immunoSEQ multiplex PCR; TCRdb lists only in-frame clones, some missing. Among around 130,000 clones listed, 70% to 85% were seen once. The receptor's source is a boy between 10 and 17 years old in good health and CMV-seronegative. Sample: PBMCs. This chain joins TRBV30 and TRBJ2-7; D possibly corresponds to TRBD2 (7 bases). In DNA, the CDR3 is TGTGCCTGGAGTTGGGGGGGGCGGAAAGGCCCCGACTCCTACGAGCAGTACTTC. Translation gives CAWSWGGRKGPDSYEQYF.